A single sample gave rise to the 27 T cell receptor beta chains below, sequenced in a study of persistence of HIV-infected CD4 T cells. The libraries were made with immunoSEQ version 4 in survey mode. The protocol was immunoSEQ multiplex PCR, while the TCRdb copy is restricted to in-frame clones and leaves out a portion. Of about 33,000 clones in the sample, around 80% are singletons; the top ten hold approximately 6.5%. These receptors have no known antigen. The stimulus was lysate of CMV-infected fibroblasts, around 10 ug/mL. Memory cells lacking CD40L and CD69 with high CD45RO were sorted. The material sequenced was CD4+ T cells sorted from PBMCs after roughly 19-hour stimulation, taken from a patient who received antiretroviral therapy. These receptors all come from an adult woman with HIV who was CMV-seropositive.

This clone was observed once. The chain recombines TRBV5-1 with TRBJ2-3; 10 bases map to TRBD1. V trimming: 3 bases; J trimming: 1 base; junction bases outside the gene matches: 17. The CDR3 contains 20 residues. Germline lookup yields CDR1 SGHRS and CDR2 YFSETQ. The CDR3 spells CASSSLPGTGASTGTDTQYF. CDR3 bases: TGCGCCAGCAGCTCCCTCCCTGGGACAGGGGCCTCCACCGGCACAGATACGCAGTATTTT.

CDR3 region: CARGGDNEQFF. CDR3 DNA: TGTGCCAGGGGTGGGGACAATGAGCAGTTCTTC. The V gene is TRBV19, the J gene TRBJ2-1; no clear D gene. The germline V gene has CDR1 LNHDA and CDR2 SQIVND (reference sequence). Trimming pared 9 bases from V and 5 bases from J, leaving 8 bases between. This CDR3 has 11 residues. Supplemented by reference TRBV19 and TRBJ2-1, the full variable domain reads DGGITQSPKYLFRKEGQNVTLSCEQNLNHDAMYWYRQDPGQGLRLIYYSQIVNDFQKGDIAEGYSVSREKKESFPLTVTSAQKNPTAFYLCARGGDNEQFFGPGTRLTVL.

This chain joins TRBV7-9 and TRBJ1-3; the D gene is possibly TRBD1 (5 bases). V was trimmed by 5 bases and J by 4 bases, leaving 18 bases between them. The CDR3 runs to 16 residues. Looked up from germline, CDR1 is SEHNR and CDR2 is FQNEAQ (reference sequence). In nucleotides, the CDR3 is TGTGCCAGCAGCCCTGGGGACCGCCTGGGGGGAAACACCATATATTTT. It is translated as CASSPGDRLGGNTIYF. The full variable domain, in which reference TRBV7-9 and TRBJ1-3 provide the parts outside the CDR3, is DTGVSQNPRHKITKRGQNVTFRCDPISEHNRLYWYRQTLGQGPEFLTYFQNEAQLEKSRLLSDRFSAERPKGSFSTLEIQRTEQGDSAMYLCASSPGDRLGGNTIYFGEGSWLTVV.

This clone was found a few times. The chain joins TRBV5-8 to TRBJ2-3; tentatively, D is TRBD1 (6 bases). CDR3 length: 11 amino acids. Germline V CDR1 and CDR2: SGHTS, YDEGEE. Trimming pared 4 bases from V and 6 bases from J, leaving 6 bases between. The CDR3 sequence: CASSQGDTQYF. The CDR3 bases are TGTGCCAGCAGCCAGGGGGATACGCAGTATTTT.

The rearrangement joins TRBV6-1 to TRBJ1-2; possible D gene TRBD1, 5 bases. This CDR3 has 16 amino acids. V lost 4 bases to trimming and J lost 4 bases, with 19 bases between them. The germline CDR1 and CDR2 sequences are MNHNS and SASEGT. CDR3 protein: CASSGLGGAEIYGYTF. The CDR3, as DNA: TGTGCCAGCAGTGGACTTGGAGGGGCAGAAATCTATGGCTACACCTTC.

This clone was picked up a small number of times. The chain couples TRBV4-3 to TRBJ1-6; no firm D call. Germline CDR1 is LGHNA and CDR2 is YSLEER. CDR3 size: 14 residues. Trimming stripped 0 bases from V and 9 bases from J, with 9 bases between. In DNA form, the CDR3 reads TGCGCCAGCAGCCAAGATGGACCGGCTTCACCCCTCCACTTT. Translated, it gives CASSQDGPASPLHF.

CDR3 amino acids: CASSQTTYQETQYF. CDR3 DNA sequence: TGTGCCAGCAGCCAGACAACTTACCAAGAGACCCAGTACTTC. V usage is TRBV5-4 and J usage is TRBJ2-5; the D is unclear. Per germline, CDR1 SGHNT and CDR2 YYREEE (reference sequence). The length of the CDR3 is 14 residues. Trimming cost V 4 bases and J 0 bases, with 10 bases left between them.

The chain recombines TRBV6-4 with TRBJ2-3; D is undetermined. Germline V gives CDR1 MRHNA, CDR2 SNTAGT. The V and J ends lost 1 base and 4 bases respectively, with 9 bases between them. The CDR3 runs 14 residues. The CDR3 sequence is CASSDFMAADTQYF. In DNA form, the CDR3 reads TGTGCCAGCAGTGACTTTATGGCCGCAGATACGCAGTATTTT.

This chain uses TRBV9 with TRBJ2-1, with TRBD1 matching over 7 bases. This CDR3 contains 14 residues. J gave up 7 bases and V 3 bases, and 7 bases lay outside the gene matches. The V gene's germline CDR1 is SGDLS and CDR2 YYNGEE. DNA of the CDR3: TGTGCCAGCAGCGCTAGCCTCAGGGGGAATGAGCAGTTCTTC. Translated, it gives CASSASLRGNEQFF.

The chain carries TRBV5-1 and TRBJ2-7; TRBD1 aligns across 7 bases. V gave up 2 bases and J gave up 6 bases; unmatched junction bases: 8. The V gene's germline CDR1 is SGHRS and CDR2 YFSETQ. This CDR3 is 14 amino acids long. The CDR3 region is CASSLGTVKGEQYF. In nucleotides, the CDR3 is TGCGCCAGCAGCTTAGGGACAGTTAAGGGCGAGCAGTACTTC.

The chain uses TRBV11-3 and TRBJ1-2; tentative D call: TRBD1 (6 bases). Between the trimmed V and J ends, which lost 3 bases and 6 bases, there was a span of 11 bases. The CDR3 covers 13 residues. From germline, CDR1 is SGHNT and CDR2 YENEEA. The CDR3 DNA is TGTGCCAGCAGCTTGGAGGACAGAAATGGCTACACCTTC. Encoded protein: CASSLEDRNGYTF. The complete variable domain, with remaining parts taken from reference TRBV11-3 and TRBJ1-2, reads EAGVVQSPRYKIIEKKQPVAFWCNPISGHNTLYWYLQNLGQGPELLIRYENEEAVDDSQLPKDRFSAERLKGVDSTLKIQPAELGDSAVYLCASSLEDRNGYTFGSGTRLTVV.

The chain combines TRBV2 with TRBJ2-2, with D unresolved. Germline V gives CDR1 SNHLY, CDR2 FYNNEI. This CDR3 has 14 amino acids. Deletions cut 3 bases from V and 0 bases from J, with 5 bases between. The CDR3 is CASSDSPNTGELFF. CDR3 nucleotide sequence: TGTGCCAGCAGTGATAGCCCGAACACCGGGGAGCTGTTTTTT. The full variable domain, its missing parts supplied by reference TRBV2 and TRBJ2-2, is EPEVTQTPSHQVTQMGQEVILRCVPISNHLYFYWYRQILGQKVEFLVSFYNNEISEKSEIFDDQFSVERPDGSNFTLKIRSTKLEDSAMYFCASSDSPNTGELFFGEGSRLTVL.

The gene calls are TRBV28 and TRBJ1-2, with 8 bases matching TRBD1. This CDR3 has 15 amino acids. The V and J ends lost 7 bases and 2 bases, in that order; junction bases with no gene match: 9. Looked up from germline, CDR1 is MDHEN and CDR2 is SYDVKM. The CDR3 is CASTLRTGLNYGYTF. CDR3 nucleotide sequence: TGTGCCAGCACCCTTCGGACAGGGCTAAACTATGGCTACACCTTC.

The CDR3 sequence is CASSSGQASYGYTF. The DNA for the CDR3 is TGTGCCAGCAGCTCAGGACAGGCAAGCTATGGCTACACCTTC. The rearrangement joins TRBV5-5 to TRBJ1-2; 7 nucleotides match TRBD1. After removal of 3 bases from V and 4 bases from J, the junction contained 6 bases not matched to a gene. Germline V gene lookup returns CDR1 SGHKS and CDR2 YYEKEE (reference sequence). The CDR3 extends over 14 amino acids. Using reference TRBV5-5 and TRBJ1-2 for the parts outside the CDR3, the full variable domain is DAGVTQSPTHLIKTRGQQVTLRCSPISGHKSVSWYQQVLGQGPQFIFQYYEKEERGRGNFPDRFSARQFPNYSSELNVNALLLGDSALYLCASSSGQASYGYTFGSGTRLTVV.

CDR3 coding DNA: TGTGCCAGCAGTGAACTAACCGGGACAGGGGCCTCTATCTCTGGAAACACCATATATTTT. It yields the protein CASSELTGTGASISGNTIYF. V and J are TRBV6-1 and TRBJ1-3, with 10 bases matching TRBD1. Germline V gene data show CDR1 as MNHNS and CDR2 as SASEGT. V was pared by 2 bases and J by 0 bases, with 13 bases of the junction left unmatched. The CDR3 consists of 20 residues.

The genes are TRBV5-8 and TRBJ1-2; D gene unclear. Germline CDR1 reads SGHTS; CDR2 reads YDEGEE. Trimming took off 1 base at V and 5 bases at J, with 9 bases between the two ends. The CDR3 covers 13 residues. CDR3 nucleotides: TGTGCCAGCAGCTTGCAGGAGATTTATGGCTACACCTTC. Residues: CASSLQEIYGYTF.

This chain connects TRBV14 to TRBJ2-2; D might be TRBD1 (5 bases). CDR1 SGHDN and CDR2 FVKESK come from the germline V gene. V shed 1 base and J shed 6 bases, with 9 bases lying between them. CDR3 length: 14 amino acids. This CDR3 is CASSQGRRAGELFF. CDR3 in DNA: TGTGCCAGCAGCCAAGGTCGCAGGGCCGGGGAGCTGTTTTTT.

The rearrangement uses TRBV7-3 and TRBJ2-3, with 8 bases that match TRBD2. The germline V gene encodes CDR1 SGHTA and CDR2 FQGTGA. Losses at the gene ends were 5 bases for V and 3 bases for J; bases not matched to a gene: 7. This CDR3 is built from 15 residues. CDR3 DNA: TGTGCCAGCAGCCCCGCTAGCGGGTATACAGATACGCAGTATTTT. Its protein product is CASSPASGYTDTQYF. Complete variable domain (other parts from reference TRBV7-3 and TRBJ2-3): GAGVSQTPSNKVTEKGKYVELRCDPISGHTALYWYRQSLGQGPEFLIYFQGTGAADDSGLPNDRFFAVRPEGSVSTLKIQRTERGDSAVYLCASSPASGYTDTQYFGPGTRLTVL.

The chain is built from TRBV7-2 and TRBJ2-1, with 8 bases aligning to TRBD1. With 4 bases clipped from V and 1 base from J, the junction kept 3 bases outside the gene matches. CDR1 and CDR2 (germline): SGHTA, FQGNSA. The CDR3 has 15 amino acids. The CDR3 region is CASSSQGVSYNEQFF. The CDR3, as DNA: TGTGCCAGCAGCTCACAGGGGGTATCCTACAATGAGCAGTTCTTC.

The chain carries TRBV3-1 (or the pseudogene TRBV3-2) and TRBJ2-1; 9 bases map to TRBD2. V trimming: 6 bases; J trimming: 12 bases; junction bases outside the gene matches: 9. The CDR3 extends over 13 amino acids. The germline CDR1 and CDR2 sequences are LGHDT and YNNKEL (reference sequence). CDR3 sequence: CASSYLAGDLQFF. The CDR3 nucleotides read TGTGCCAGCAGTTACTTAGCGGGGGACCTGCAGTTCTTC.

J is TRBJ1-6 and V is TRBV2, with D maybe TRBD1 (5 bases). This CDR3 is 14 amino acids long. Per the germline V gene, CDR1 is SNHLY and CDR2 is FYNNEI. The V and J ends lost 4 bases and 6 bases respectively, with 10 bases between them. CDR3 amino acids: CASSVQGINSPLHF. Written as DNA, the CDR3 is TGTGCCAGCAGTGTTCAGGGAATTAATTCACCCCTCCACTTT. Together with reference TRBV2 and TRBJ1-6, the CDR3 gives the full variable domain: EPEVTQTPSHQVTQMGQEVILRCVPISNHLYFYWYRQILGQKVEFLVSFYNNEISEKSEIFDDQFSVERPDGSNFTLKIRSTKLEDSAMYFCASSVQGINSPLHFGNGTRLTVT.

This clone is a singleton in its sample. This chain joins TRBV4-1 and TRBJ2-7; the D is unclear. Germline values: CDR1 MGHRA, CDR2 YSYEKL. The CDR3 length is 14 residues. V was trimmed by 4 bases and J by 3 bases, leaving 13 bases between them. DNA for the CDR3: TGCGCCAGCAGCCTAAGCTTATGGGTCTACGAGCAGTACTTC. Amino acid sequence: CASSLSLWVYEQYF.

The chain joins TRBV7-2 to TRBJ2-4, with TRBD1 identical over 8 bases. Losses at the gene ends were 4 bases for V and 7 bases for J; bases not matched to a gene: 3. Germline V gene data show CDR1 as SGHTA and CDR2 as FQGNSA. This CDR3 region has 13 residues. CDR3 DNA sequence: TGTGCCAGCAGCTCCCGGACAGGGAACATTCAGTACTTC. It is translated as CASSSRTGNIQYF.

In regard to this clone: The DNA is omitted, as the CDR3 cannot be located on it reliably, and the CDR3 follows TCRdb's listing. V gene TRBV7-2 combines with J gene TRBJ2-1; TRBD1, the table's D call, was not compared with the DNA. CDR1 is SGHTA, CDR2 FQGNSA, per germline. The CDR3 length equals 15 residues, ends included. The chain's CDR3 is CASTPFGTGSIVGFF.

The V and J genes are TRBV30 and TRBJ1-5; D is uncertain. Germline CDR1 is GTSNPN and CDR2 is SVGIG (reference sequence). The CDR3 length is 14 residues. V was shortened by 0 bases and J by 9 bases, with 15 bases between the two germline ends. The CDR3 DNA follows: TGTGCCTGGAGTGTGGCCTCGGAAGGTATGCCCCAGCATTTT. Translating it yields CAWSVASEGMPQHF.

The genes are TRBV11-3 and TRBJ1-1; perhaps TRBD1 as D (5 bases). CDR3 length equals 14 residues. In germline, CDR1 is SGHNT, CDR2 YENEEA. Trimming removed 1 base from V and 0 bases from J, with 6 bases in between. DNA for the CDR3: TGTGCCAGCAGCTTAGGGGGGGTGAACACTGAAGCTTTCTTT. Amino acids: CASSLGGVNTEAFF.

The chain has TRBV28 and TRBJ1-4; TRBD1 is a possible D gene (5 bases). Germline CDR1 and CDR2: MDHEN and SYDVKM. The V end was cut by 3 bases, the J end by 5 bases, with 13 bases between. The CDR3 loop spans 15 amino acids. CDR3 loop: CASSFGAARNEKLFF. As DNA, the CDR3 is TGTGCCAGCAGTTTTGGGGCAGCGAGGAATGAAAAACTGTTTTTT.